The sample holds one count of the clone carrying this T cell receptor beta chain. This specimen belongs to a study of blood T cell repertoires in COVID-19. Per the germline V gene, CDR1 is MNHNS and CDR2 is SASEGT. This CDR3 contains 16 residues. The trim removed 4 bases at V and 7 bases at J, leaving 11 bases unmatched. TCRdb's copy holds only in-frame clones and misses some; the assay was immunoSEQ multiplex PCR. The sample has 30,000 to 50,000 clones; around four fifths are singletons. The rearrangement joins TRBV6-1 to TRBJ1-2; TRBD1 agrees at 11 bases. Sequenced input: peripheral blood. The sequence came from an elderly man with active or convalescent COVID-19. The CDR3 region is CASSGREGQGVFGYTF. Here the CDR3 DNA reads TGTGCCAGCAGTGGCAGGGAGGGACAGGGGGTTTTTGGCTACACCTTC.